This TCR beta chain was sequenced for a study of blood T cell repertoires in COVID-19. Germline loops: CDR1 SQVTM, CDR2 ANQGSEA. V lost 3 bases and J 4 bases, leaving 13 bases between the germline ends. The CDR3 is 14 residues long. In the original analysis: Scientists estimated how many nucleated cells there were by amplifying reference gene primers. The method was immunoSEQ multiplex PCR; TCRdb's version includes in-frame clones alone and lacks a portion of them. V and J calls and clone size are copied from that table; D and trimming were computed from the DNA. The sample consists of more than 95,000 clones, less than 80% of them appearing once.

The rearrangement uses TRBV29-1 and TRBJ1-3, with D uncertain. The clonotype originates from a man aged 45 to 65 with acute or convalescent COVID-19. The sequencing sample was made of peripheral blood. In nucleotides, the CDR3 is TGCAGCGTTGAGGACGGGAAATTAGGAAACACCATATATTTT. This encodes CSVEDGKLGNTIYF.